This TCR beta chain was identified during a study of breast tumors, draining lymph nodes, adjacent tissues. Study results and caveats: Tumor T cell lymph node origin was a supported hypothesis, not proven. The data were judged consistent with most tumor T cells coming from lymph node and expanding in tumor. Tumors had less TCR diversity than lymph nodes, more than nontumor tissue. Tumor and nontumor repertoires were significantly more similar in luminal-like than in basal-like breast cancer.

Axillary draining lymph nodes of breast cancer patients supplied the node samples. MiXCR, applied by TCRdb to the multiplex PCR reads, yields one record per CDR3 protein. The top ten clones hold roughly 1.2% of a sample with 80,000 to 130,000 distinct CDR3 sequences, roughly 20% of them seen once. This clonotype was seen a few times. Its target is not known. Trimming took 6 bases from V and 7 from J, leaving 19 bases between them. The CDR3 is 14 residues long. From germline, CDR1 is MDHEN and CDR2 SYDVKM. The chain combines TRBV28 with TRBJ2-7, with D perhaps matching TRBD2 (6 bases). Sequenced sample: axillary lymph node tissue. The receptor's source is a female donor with breast cancer. Some clones in this sample may be carry-over from other donors' samples. The CDR3 DNA is TGTGCCAGCAGAACTGGCGGGAACCGAATAGAGCAGTACTTC. It is translated as CASRTGGNRIEQYF.